This T cell receptor beta chain is drawn from a study of blood T cell repertoires in COVID-19. Study-wide context: Spain, Italy and the United States supplied samples that represented acute and convalescent COVID-19. PBMCs, B-cell-depleted T cells, or T cells were the source of the cDNA or gDNA that made up the material.

Germline CDR1 and CDR2: KGHSH and LQKENI. The CDR3 contains 14 residues. This clone came up once. A junction end diverges from the germline sequence, so it may reflect a read error. Seattle patient enrollment occurred during active infection, with longitudinal follow-up thereafter. Original processing methods: Reference gene primer amplification gave estimated nucleated cell counts. Measured with immunoSEQ multiplex PCR; TCRdb has only the in-frame clones, and not every one. The DNA was the basis for D and trimming; V, J and clone size are from that table. Of around 200,000 clones detected, less than 90% appear once; the ten largest clones hold roughly 15%.

The clonotype originates from a woman aged 70 to 79 with COVID-19, enrolled during active disease. Material for sequencing was peripheral blood. The gene calls are TRBV18 and TRBJ1-5, with D unclear. CDR3 sequence (DNA): TGTGCCAGCTCACCATCCGGTAGCCATCAGCCCCAGCATTTT. Its translation: CASSPSGSHQPQHF.